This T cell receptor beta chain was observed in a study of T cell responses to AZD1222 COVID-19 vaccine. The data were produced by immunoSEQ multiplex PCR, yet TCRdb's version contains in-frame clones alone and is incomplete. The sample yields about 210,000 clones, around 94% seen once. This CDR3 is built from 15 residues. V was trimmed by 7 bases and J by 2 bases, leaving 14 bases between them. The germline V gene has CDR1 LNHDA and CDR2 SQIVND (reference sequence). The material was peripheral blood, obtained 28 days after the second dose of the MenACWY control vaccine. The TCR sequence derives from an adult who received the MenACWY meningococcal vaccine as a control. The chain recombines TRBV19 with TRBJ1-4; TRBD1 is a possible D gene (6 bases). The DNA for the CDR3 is TGTGCCAGTACCCCCAGGGGTTCGACTAATGAAAAACTGTTTTTT. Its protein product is CASTPRGSTNEKLFF. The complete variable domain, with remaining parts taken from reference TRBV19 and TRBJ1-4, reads DGGITQSPKYLFRKEGQNVTLSCEQNLNHDAMYWYRQDPGQGLRLIYYSQIVNDFQKGDIAEGYSVSREKKESFPLTVTSAQKNPTAFYLCASTPRGSTNEKLFFGSGTQLSVL.